The text below deals with one TCR beta chain. Assay: immunoSEQ multiplex PCR; the TCRdb copy retains only in-frame clones and omits some. This table has roughly 50,000 clones, more than 75% appearing once. This sample is part of a study of T cells in tumors after PD-1 blockade. Study-wide context: Some patients also took daily vismodegib 150 mg during anti-PD-1 treatment.

The CDR3 is made up of 10 amino acids. V lost 6 bases and J 2 bases, leaving 0 bases between the germline ends. Germline loops: CDR1 SNHLY, CDR2 FYNNEI. This TCR came from a human donor with basal cell carcinoma. Sequenced material: PBMCs, taken before anti-PD-1 treatment. The chain employs TRBV2 and TRBJ2-3, with D unclear. CDR3 DNA sequence: TGTGCCAGCAGCACAGATACGCAGTATTTT. This encodes CASSTDTQYF.